The rows below give T cell receptor beta chains drawn from one sample of a study of Ad26.COV2.S vaccination and SARS-CoV-2 variants. The data were produced by immunoSEQ multiplex PCR, yet TCRdb's version contains in-frame clones alone and is incomplete. The table includes roughly 500,000 clones, 89% detected once. Specimen: peripheral blood, collected in a trial of Ad26.COV2.S vaccine versus placebo. Receptors originate from a person between 18 and 60 years old who received the Ad26.COV2.S COVID-19 vaccine or a placebo. Both conserved end residues are part of each CDR3. A D gene is named only where the DNA matches it firmly. Not every row has a clone size; where given, it reads once, few, many or a size class.

clone_size,d_call,v_call,j_call,cdr3_aa,cdr3_nt
NA,NA,TRBV30,TRBJ2-5,CAWSGIKETQYF,TGTGCCTGGAGTGGGATTAAGGAGACCCAGTACTTC
NA,NA,TRBV12-3/TRBV12-4,TRBJ2-7,CATTGLGRDEQYF,TGTGCCACCACGGGGTTGGGGCGCGACGAGCAGTACTTC
NA,TRBD1,TRBV5-1,TRBJ1-1,CASSLFWTGGNTEAFF,TGCGCCAGCAGCTTGTTTTGGACAGGGGGAAACACTGAAGCTTTCTTT
NA,NA,TRBV4-1,TRBJ2-2,CASSQAVAGIHTGELFF,TGCGCCAGCAGCCAAGCCGTAGCAGGGATACACACCGGGGAGCTGTTTTTT
NA,TRBD2,TRBV7-2,TRBJ2-7,CASSLRTSGGYEQYF,TGTGCCAGCAGCTTACGGACTAGCGGGGGTTACGAGCAGTACTTC
NA,TRBD2,TRBV7-3,TRBJ2-3,CASSLLGGGSGITDTQYF,TGTGCCAGCAGCTTATTAGGTGGGGGTAGCGGGATAACAGATACGCAGTATTTT
NA,TRBD1,TRBV5-1,TRBJ2-5,CASRLQGAQETQYF,TGCGCCAGCAGGCTACAGGGGGCACAAGAGACCCAGTACTTC
NA,TRBD1,TRBV10-3,TRBJ2-2,CAISVISGQGFTGELFF,TGTGCCATCAGTGTAATTTCCGGACAGGGGTTTACCGGGGAGCTGTTTTTT
NA,NA,TRBV5-1,TRBJ2-3,CASSLDVGIWRDTQYF,TGCGCCAGCAGCTTGGATGTGGGGATCTGGAGAGATACGCAGTATTTT
NA,NA,TRBV7-3,TRBJ2-1,CASSLNRGSYNEQFF,TGTGCCAGCAGCTTAAATCGGGGATCCTACAATGAGCAGTTCTTC
NA,NA,TRBV19,TRBJ1-5,CASRGPRDNQPQHF,TGTGCCAGTCGCGGCCCCAGGGACAATCAGCCCCAGCATTTT
NA,NA,TRBV7-2,TRBJ2-7,CASSLPPTEGFYEQYF,TGTGCCAGCAGCTTACCCCCCACTGAGGGCTTCTACGAGCAGTACTTC
NA,NA,TRBV19,TRBJ1-1,CASSVRGQVGAFF,TGTGCCAGCTCCGTTCGGGGTCAAGTTGGAGCTTTCTTT
many,NA,TRBV30,TRBJ2-7,CAWSTPGYEQYF,TGTGCCTGGAGCACGCCGGGGTACGAGCAGTACTTC
NA,NA,TRBV9,TRBJ1-6,CASSVDRNSPLHF,TGTGCCAGCAGCGTAGACAGGAATTCACCCCTCCACTTT
NA,NA,TRBV11-3,TRBJ2-2,CASSPGSSLRELFF,TGTGCCAGCAGCCCGGGATCTAGCCTCCGGGAGCTGTTTTTT
NA,NA,TRBV6-2/TRBV6-3,TRBJ2-5,CASSLTYTLETQYF,TGTGCCAGCAGCCTGACTTACACCCTAGAGACCCAGTACTTC
NA,NA,TRBV18,TRBJ2-3,CASSPAGTDTQYF,TGTGCCAGCTCACCGGCAGGGACAGATACGCAGTATTTT
NA,NA,TRBV5-1,TRBJ2-1,CASSLGVLYNEQFF,TGCGCCAGCAGCTTGGGAGTCCTCTACAATGAGCAGTTCTTC
NA,NA,TRBV24-1,TRBJ1-2,CATSAGADNNYGYTF,TGTGCCACCAGTGCCGGGGCAGATAATAACTATGGCTACACCTTC